This T cell receptor (beta chain) appears in the sequencing data of a study of blood T cell repertoires in COVID-19. Study information: Both acute and convalescent COVID-19 samples were obtained from the United States, Italy and Spain. PBMCs, B-cell-depleted T cells, or T cells provided the cDNA or gDNA that made up the material.

The V end lost 1 base, the J end lost 10 bases, and 7 bases lay between the germline ends. CDR3 length equals 10 residues. The germline V gene encodes CDR1 GTSNPN and CDR2 SVGIG (reference sequence). In the original processing: Amplification of reference gene primers provided the estimated nucleated cell counts. Repertoires were generated with immunoSEQ multiplex PCR, while TCRdb's copy carries only in-frame clones and drops some. D and trimming come from the DNA, and the V and J calls and clone size come from that table. The data contain roughly 59,000 clones, about 85% of them singletons. The chain combines TRBV30 with TRBJ1-1; D is perhaps TRBD1 (6 bases). Sample: peripheral blood. The TCR comes from a woman aged 80 or over with acute or convalescent COVID-19. The CDR3 reads CAWSGGRAFF. CDR3 sequence (DNA): TGTGCCTGGAGTGGGGGGCGAGCTTTCTTT.